What follows are 10 T cell receptor beta chains derived from one specimen sequenced in a study of T cells in Graves' hyperthyroidism and ophthalmopathy. TCR beta CDR3 region amplification was performed from RNA transcripts. A first-round RT-PCR of the TCR CDR3 used the HTBI primer set. TCRdb re-derived calls from the multiplex PCR reads in MiXCR, one entry per CDR3 protein. The sample has fewer than 450,000 distinct CDR3 sequences; over 11% are singletons. Sequencing was done on a sample of blood. These TCRs come from a man aged 50 to 60 with Graves' ophthalmopathy.

This clonotype was seen once. It may be a read error: a sequence one base away is much more abundant. The conserved closing phenylalanine or tryptophan is absent in this CDR3, likely reflecting a read error. This chain links TRBV12-5 with TRBJ2-3; D gene ambiguous. The V gene lost 6 bases and the J gene lost 0 bases, with 13 bases spanning the gap. The CDR3 runs 15 residues. Per the germline V gene, CDR1 is LGHNT and CDR2 is FRNRAP. The CDR3: CASGLEALSTDTQYL. The CDR3 DNA reads as TGTGCTAGTGGCCTTGAAGCTCTGAGCACAGATACGCAGTATCTT.

This clonotype was seen only a few times. The chain uses TRBV7-2 and TRBJ2-1; 15 nucleotides agree with TRBD2. The CDR3 is made up of 16 amino acids. The V gene's germline CDR1 is SGHTA and CDR2 FQGNSA. V lost 5 bases, J lost 7 bases, and 6 bases stayed unmatched. The CDR3 loop reads CASSAPGLAGGNEQFF. The DNA of the CDR3 is TGTGCCAGCAGCGCACCGGGACTAGCGGGAGGTAATGAGCAGTTCTTC.

The CDR3 region has the DNA TGCGCCAGTCGAAGGGGGCTGGGCGAGCAGTACTTC. Encoded protein: CASRRGLGEQYF. The chain uses TRBV10-2 and TRBJ2-7, with 7 bases fitting TRBD1. Unmatched junction bases numbered 8, after V lost 9 bases and J lost 6 bases. CDR1 is WSHSY, CDR2 SAAADI, per germline. The CDR3 runs to 12 residues.

There are a few counts of this clonotype. In DNA, the CDR3 is TGTGCCAGTAGTAGTGGGGTCAGGGCCGGGACCCAGCATTTT. It translates to CASSSGVRAGTQHF. This chain links TRBV19 with TRBJ1-5, with D possibly matching TRBD1 (5 bases). V was cut by 4 bases and J by 11 bases, with 18 bases left in between. The CDR3 has 14 amino acids. Germline V gives CDR1 LNHDA, CDR2 SQIVND (reference sequence).

The V and J genes are TRBV19 and TRBJ2-2; D is perhaps TRBD1 (6 bases). The germline gives CDR1 LNHDA, CDR2 SQIVND (reference sequence). The V and J ends lost 4 bases and 2 bases respectively, with 11 bases between them. CDR3 length: 15 residues. The CDR3 protein is CASSRGQVNTGELFF. Here the CDR3 DNA reads TGTGCCAGTAGTAGGGGGCAGGTTAACACCGGGGAGCTGTTTTTT. The whole variable domain, remainder taken from reference TRBV19 and TRBJ2-2, is DGGITQSPKYLFRKEGQNVTLSCEQNLNHDAMYWYRQDPGQGLRLIYYSQIVNDFQKGDIAEGYSVSREKKESFPLTVTSAQKNPTAFYLCASSRGQVNTGELFFGEGSRLTVL.

This clonotype was seen many times. The CDR3 protein is CASSLSAAGAEAFF. CDR3 bases: TGTGCCAGCAGTTTATCCGCTGCGGGGGCTGAAGCTTTCTTT. V is TRBV27 and J is TRBJ1-1; tentatively, D is TRBD1 (5 bases). V was shortened by 0 bases and J by 6 bases, with 11 bases between the two germline ends. Looked up from germline, CDR1 is MNHEY and CDR2 is SMNVEV (reference sequence). The CDR3 spans 14 residues.

The sample holds many counts of this clonotype. This chain uses TRBV5-1 with TRBJ2-2; 9 positions agree with TRBD2. The CDR3 runs 15 residues. Looked up from germline, CDR1 is SGHRS and CDR2 is YFSETQ. V lost 4 bases to trimming and J lost 3 bases; unmatched junction nucleotides: 4. CDR3 nucleotide sequence: TGCGCCAGCAGCGTAAGACTAGCGGACACCGGGGAGCTGTTTTTT. Encoded protein: CASSVRLADTGELFF.

The J gene is TRBJ1-5, the V gene TRBV6-1, with D possibly TRBD1 on 5 matching bases. Germline CDR1 and CDR2: MNHNS and SASEGT. The V end was cut by 4 bases, the J end by 4 bases, with 17 bases between. CDR3 length: 16 residues. CDR3 protein: CASSARGGTSNQPQHF. CDR3 in DNA: TGTGCCAGCAGTGCCAGAGGAGGGACCTCTAATCAGCCCCAGCATTTT.

Comments on this clonotype: This may stem from a read error, because a much larger clone lies one nucleotide away. The gene calls are TRBV28 and TRBJ1-2; D ambiguous. Trimming pared 6 bases from V and 2 bases from J, leaving 13 bases between. The length of the CDR3 is 14 residues. Per the germline V gene, CDR1 is MDHEN and CDR2 is SYDVKM. The CDR3: CASSQEVANYGYTF. The CDR3 nucleotides are TGTGCCAGCAGCCAAGAGGTAGCCAACTATGGCTACACCTTC.

This clonotype was detected a few times. The genes are TRBV2 and TRBJ2-2, with TRBD2 matching 13 bases. This CDR3 is built from 14 residues. CDR1 is SNHLY and CDR2 is FYNNEI in the germline V gene. Trimming cost V 7 bases and J 7 bases; bases outside gene matches: 3. CDR3 region: CASIRTSGSGELFF. Written as DNA, the CDR3 is TGTGCCAGCATTAGGACTAGCGGGAGCGGGGAGCTGTTTTTT.